Shown below are 29 T cell receptor beta chains from a single sample sequenced in a study of spatial heterogeneity in lung cancer. MiXCR, run by TCRdb on the 5' RACE reads, gives a single entry per CDR3 protein. Among just under 95,000 distinct CDR3 sequences listed, roughly 12% were seen once. As to time point: sample taken at primary tumor resection. Without sorting, whole RNA was sequenced from tumor, nontumor lung or frozen PBMC. The source was PBMCs, collected at surgery. These receptors came from a male donor with early-stage non-small cell lung cancer.

This clonotype has only a few counts. This rearrangement joins TRBV12-3 or TRBV12-4 to TRBJ1-3, with D perhaps matching TRBD1 (6 bases). The length of the CDR3 is 13 residues. V was trimmed by 8 bases and J by 2 bases, leaving 10 bases between them. CDR3 nucleotide sequence: TGTGCCAGCGGGGGGGCGGCTGGAAACACCATATATTTT. Protein: CASGGAAGNTIYF.

This clonotype has just a few counts. The chain links TRBV12-3 or TRBV12-4 to TRBJ2-3; tentatively, D is TRBD1 or TRBD2 (6 bases each). The ends were cut back, 3 bases at V and 5 bases at J, with 18 bases in the middle. The CDR3 spans 16 residues. CDR3 DNA sequence: TGTGCCAGCAGTTTTGCCTTGACGGGGGCTGGAGATACGCAGTATTTT. It yields the protein CASSFALTGAGDTQYF.

This clonotype was seen only once. The CDR3 protein is CSVAPVSSTDTQYF. Here the CDR3 DNA reads TGCAGCGTTGCCCCTGTGTCGAGCACAGATACGCAGTATTTT. The chain uses TRBV29-1 and TRBJ2-3; no firm D call. Germline CDR1 is SQVTM and CDR2 is ANQGSEA. This CDR3 contains 14 residues. V lost 4 bases, J lost 0 bases, and 11 bases lay in between.

The sample holds a few counts of this clonotype. The chain uses TRBV5-1 and TRBJ2-1, with D perhaps assigned TRBD1 or TRBD2 (6 bases each). V lost 2 bases and J lost 9, with 18 bases in between. Germline values: CDR1 SGHRS, CDR2 YFSETQ. The CDR3 has 15 amino acids. The CDR3 coding sequence is TGCGCCAGCAGCTTTGTCGGGGGCGACGCGAGTGAGCAGTTCTTC. Translating it yields CASSFVGGDASEQFF.

This clonotype was counted ten times or more. V gene TRBV9 combines with J gene TRBJ1-2, with D perhaps matching TRBD1 (6 bases). The CDR3 covers 14 residues. Germline V gene data show CDR1 as SGDLS and CDR2 as YYNGEE. The V gene lost 0 bases and the J gene lost 3 bases, with 9 bases spanning the gap. For the CDR3, the DNA is TGTGCCAGCAGCGTAGGGGGGCGCGACTATGGCTACACCTTC. Amino acid sequence: CASSVGGRDYGYTF.

The sample holds many counts of this clonotype. This chain connects TRBV5-5 to TRBJ2-7, with D perhaps TRBD1 (6 bases). The CDR3 contains 15 residues. The V gene's germline CDR1 is SGHKS and CDR2 YYEKEE (reference sequence). V shed 4 bases and J shed 3 bases, with 17 bases lying between them. Written as DNA, the CDR3 is TGTGCCAGCAGCCCTTGGGCAAAAGGGGGCTACGAGCAGTACTTC. Translating gives CASSPWAKGGYEQYF.

The chain uses TRBV7-3 and TRBJ2-1; 13 bases match TRBD2. V shed 8 bases and J 7 bases; nucleotides not matched to a gene: 5. Germline CDR1 and CDR2: SGHTA and FQGTGA. This CDR3 has 14 residues. The CDR3 nucleotides read TGTGCCAGCGGACTAGCGGGAGTTGCAAATGAGCAGTTCTTC. As protein: CASGLAGVANEQFF.

V is TRBV7-9 and J is TRBJ1-1; TRBD1 matches at 7 bases. Unmatched junction bases numbered 3, after V lost 3 bases and J lost 2 bases. Germline-derived CDR1 and CDR2 are SEHNR and FQNEAQ (reference sequence). The CDR3 is 14 amino acids. CDR3 DNA: TGTGCCAGCAGCTTTGCAGGGGGAAACACTGAAGCTTTCTTT. As protein: CASSFAGGNTEAFF.

The chain employs TRBV20-1 and TRBJ1-1; perhaps TRBD1 as D (6 bases). Germline V lookup: CDR1 DFQATT, CDR2 SNEGSKA (reference sequence). The CDR3 consists of 14 residues. Trimming stripped 3 bases from V and 7 bases from J, with 18 bases between. DNA for the CDR3: TGCAGTGCTAGGAGCACACAGGGAAGGAGTGAAGCTTTCTTT. It specifies CSARSTQGRSEAFF.

This clonotype was observed a handful of times. This chain joins TRBV28 and TRBJ2-4; no clear D gene. Trimming cost V 10 bases and J 3 bases, with 13 bases left between them. CDR1 and CDR2 (germline): MDHEN, SYDVKM. The CDR3 is made up of 13 amino acids. CDR3 sequence (DNA): TGTGCCACAGAGGCTTGGGACAAAAACATTCAGTACTTC. This codes for CATEAWDKNIQYF. The whole variable domain, filled in from reference TRBV28 and TRBJ2-4, reads DVKVTQSSRYLVKRTGEKVFLECVQDMDHENMFWYRQDPGLGLRLIYFSYDVKMKEKGDIPEGYSVSREKKERFSLILESASTNQTSMYLCATEAWDKNIQYFGAGTRLSVL.

This clonotype was recorded at least ten times. This chain connects TRBV5-1 to TRBJ2-1; perhaps TRBD2 as D (6 bases). The germline V gene encodes CDR1 SGHRS and CDR2 YFSETQ. The CDR3 runs 16 residues. V shed 4 bases and J shed 0 bases, with 14 bases lying between them. Here the CDR3 DNA reads TGCGCCAGCAGCCCCAGCGGGTCGAGCTCCTACAATGAGCAGTTCTTC. Translating gives CASSPSGSSSYNEQFF.

This clonotype was seen only a few times. The genes are TRBV11-2 and TRBJ1-2, with a tentative D call TRBD1 (5 bases). V was trimmed by 8 bases and J by 3 bases, leaving 13 bases between them. Per germline, CDR1 SGHAT and CDR2 FQNNGV. The CDR3 is 13 residues long. The CDR3 region has the DNA TGTGCCAGCGCATTGGGACTCGACTATGGCTACACCTTC. This codes for CASALGLDYGYTF.

The chain recombines TRBV7-2 with TRBJ2-2; 8 bases fit TRBD2. Germline assignment: CDR1 SGHTA and CDR2 FQGNSA. With V trimmed by 8 bases and J by 5 bases, 13 bases remained unmatched. This CDR3 has 16 residues. CDR3 amino acids: CASRGGSGRSTGELFF. CDR3 coding DNA: TGTGCCAGCCGAGGTGGCAGCGGGAGATCTACCGGGGAGCTGTTTTTT.

This clonotype was counted only a few times. This chain connects TRBV20-1 to TRBJ2-7, with TRBD1 as a possible D gene (6 bases). The CDR3 has 15 amino acids. With 2 bases removed from V and 2 bases from J, the gap between germline ends came to 16 bases. Germline values: CDR1 DFQATT, CDR2 SNEGSKA (reference sequence). CDR3 nucleotide sequence: TGCAGTGCTAGAAGGGGCAGGGGAGTCCCCTACGAGCAGTACTTC. Its translation: CSARRGRGVPYEQYF.

This clonotype has at least ten counts. This sequence joins TRBV7-2 and TRBJ2-7; no firm D call. CDR3 length: 14 residues. Trimming took off 3 bases at V and 6 bases at J, with 15 bases between the two ends. The germline V gene encodes CDR1 SGHTA and CDR2 FQGNSA. The CDR3 loop reads CASSFPGTGREQYF. CDR3 nucleotide sequence: TGTGCCAGCAGCTTCCCCGGTACGGGCCGCGAGCAGTACTTC.

This clonotype was counted at least ten times. This sequence joins TRBV6-2 or TRBV6-3 and TRBJ2-7; D is uncertain. From germline, CDR1 is MNHEY and CDR2 SVGEGT. V gave up 10 bases and J gave up 3 bases, with 13 bases separating them. This CDR3 comprises 12 residues. CDR3: CATLNMNYEQYF. For the CDR3, the DNA is TGTGCCACCCTAAACATGAACTACGAGCAGTACTTC.

This clonotype occurred many times. V usage is TRBV29-1 and J usage is TRBJ2-1; D remains unclear. The germline CDR1 and CDR2 sequences are SQVTM and ANQGSEA. The V gene lost 7 bases and the J gene lost 9 bases, with 16 bases spanning the gap. This CDR3 region has 12 residues. The CDR3 DNA reads TGCAGCGGTCAAGACCCCGGCGGTGAGCAGTTCTTC. Amino acids: CSGQDPGGEQFF.

A few counts support this clonotype. The rearrangement uses TRBV3-1 and TRBJ1-2; D not resolved. Trimming cost V 4 bases and J 8 bases, with 11 bases left between them. Germline V gene data show CDR1 as LGHDT and CDR2 as YNNKEL (reference sequence). The CDR3 runs 12 residues. CDR3 sequence: CASSLPNGGYTF. The DNA of the CDR3 is TGTGCCAGCAGCCTCCCCAACGGGGGCTACACCTTC.

This clonotype was counted between two and nine times. The chain links TRBV2 to TRBJ2-3, with 12 bases aligning to TRBD2. Germline CDR1 SNHLY, CDR2 FYNNEI. V trimming: 7 bases; J trimming: 5 bases; junction bases outside the gene matches: 7. The CDR3 runs to 15 residues. CDR3 nucleotides: TGTGCCAGCACCCTAGCGGGGGGGCCCAGAGATACGCAGTATTTT. Its translation is CASTLAGGPRDTQYF.

This clonotype was detected many times. J is TRBJ2-7 and V is TRBV4-3; D possibly corresponds to TRBD1 (5 bases). V lost 0 bases and J 1 base, leaving 10 bases between the germline ends. This CDR3 contains 15 residues. The V gene's germline CDR1 is LGHNA and CDR2 YSLEER. The CDR3 loop reads CASSQDQGFSYEQYF. The CDR3 DNA is TGCGCCAGCAGCCAAGATCAGGGCTTTTCCTACGAGCAGTACTTC.

The V call is TRBV28, the J call TRBJ2-7, with 11 bases fitting TRBD2. CDR3 size: 15 residues. Germline CDR1 is MDHEN and CDR2 is SYDVKM. J was trimmed by 2 bases and V by 6 bases; bases with no gene match: 6. The CDR3 region is CASSSSGRAPYEQYF. The CDR3 nucleotides are TGTGCCAGCAGCAGTAGCGGGAGGGCCCCCTACGAGCAGTACTTC.

This clonotype was observed a few times. The CDR3 reads CASSPRRASGANVLTF. CDR3 DNA: TGTGCCAGCAGCCCCCGCAGGGCCTCTGGGGCCAACGTCCTGACTTTC. V usage is TRBV7-6 and J usage is TRBJ2-6; D might be TRBD1 (5 bases). The CDR3 consists of 16 residues. From germline, CDR1 is SGHVS and CDR2 FNYEAQ. V was pared by 5 bases and J by 0 bases, with 11 bases between.

This chain links TRBV29-1 with TRBJ1-1; no definite D call. Germline-derived CDR1 and CDR2 are SQVTM and ANQGSEA. V was cut by 3 bases and J by 3 bases, with 14 bases left in between. The CDR3 has 14 amino acids. CDR3 bases: TGCAGCGTTGATCCTGGTCCCGTGGACACTGAAGCTTTCTTT. This sequence encodes CSVDPGPVDTEAFF.

The V and J genes are TRBV7-2 and TRBJ2-4; 9 bases map to TRBD1. Germline V gives CDR1 SGHTA, CDR2 FQGNSA. The CDR3 consists of 15 residues. The trim removed 1 base at V and 8 bases at J, leaving 6 bases unmatched. The CDR3 DNA is TGTGCCAGCAGCTTAGGAAACAGGGGGCGAGACATTCAGTACTTC. This sequence encodes CASSLGNRGRDIQYF.

The chain links TRBV7-2 to TRBJ2-5; no firm D call. The ends were cut back, 1 base at V and 5 bases at J, with 14 bases in the middle. In germline, CDR1 is SGHTA, CDR2 FQGNSA. CDR3 length equals 15 residues. CDR3 sequence: CASSLVFLVWETQYF. CDR3 coding DNA: TGTGCCAGCAGCTTAGTTTTCCTCGTCTGGGAGACCCAGTACTTC.

As to this clonotype: The germline gene is not matched at one end of the junction; a read error may be the cause. The rearrangement links TRBV18 to TRBJ2-2; perhaps TRBD2 as D (5 bases). Looked up from germline, CDR1 is KGHSH and CDR2 is LQKENI. The CDR3 extends over 15 amino acids. This CDR3 is CASSPLADITGELLF. CDR3 bases: TGTGCCAGCTCACCACTGGCAGATATCACCGGGGAGCTGCTTTTT.

This clonotype has only a few counts. The V call is TRBV20-1, the J call TRBJ1-2; a weak D match, TRBD1 (5 bases). Trimming took off 6 bases at V and 2 bases at J, with 13 bases between the two ends. Germline assignment: CDR1 DFQATT and CDR2 SNEGSKA (reference sequence). The CDR3 runs 13 residues. CDR3: CSALLGQNYGYTF. The CDR3 bases are TGCAGTGCCCTCCTCGGACAAAACTATGGCTACACCTTC.

V is TRBV7-9 and J is TRBJ1-1; TRBD1 might be the D (6 bases). Trimming took off 7 bases at V and 6 bases at J, with 18 bases between the two ends. There are 14 residues in the CDR3. Germline values: CDR1 SEHNR, CDR2 FQNEAQ (reference sequence). DNA of the CDR3: TGTGCCAGCACACAGTCGGGGGCAATGGCTGAAGCTTTCTTT. Protein product: CASTQSGAMAEAFF.

This clonotype was detected only a few times. The chain links TRBV5-6 to TRBJ1-1; D is unresolved. The V end lost 0 bases, the J end lost 2 bases, and 14 bases lay between the germline ends. The CDR3 is 16 amino acids. CDR1 is SGHDT and CDR2 is YYEEEE in the germline V gene. The CDR3 sequence: CASSLAGIGENTEAFF. The CDR3 region has the DNA TGTGCCAGCAGCTTGGCTGGTATTGGGGAAAACACTGAAGCTTTCTTT.